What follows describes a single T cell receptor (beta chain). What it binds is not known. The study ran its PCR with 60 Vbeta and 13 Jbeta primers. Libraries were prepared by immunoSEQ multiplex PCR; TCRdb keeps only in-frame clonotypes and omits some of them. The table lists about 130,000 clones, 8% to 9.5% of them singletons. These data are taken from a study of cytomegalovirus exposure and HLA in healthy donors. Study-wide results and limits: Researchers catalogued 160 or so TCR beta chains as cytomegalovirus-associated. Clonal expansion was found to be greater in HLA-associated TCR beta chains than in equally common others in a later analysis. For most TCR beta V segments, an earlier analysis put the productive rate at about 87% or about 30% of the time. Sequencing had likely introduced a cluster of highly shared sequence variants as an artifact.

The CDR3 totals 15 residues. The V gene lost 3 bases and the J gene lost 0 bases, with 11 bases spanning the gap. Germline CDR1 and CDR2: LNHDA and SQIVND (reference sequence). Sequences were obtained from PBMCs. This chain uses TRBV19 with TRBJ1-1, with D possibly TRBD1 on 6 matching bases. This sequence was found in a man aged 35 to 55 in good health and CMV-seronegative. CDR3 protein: CASSIGDRLNTEAFF. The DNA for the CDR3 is TGTGCCAGTAGTATTGGCGACAGGTTGAACACTGAAGCTTTCTTT.